This T cell receptor (beta chain) was identified during a study of T cells in Graves' hyperthyroidism and ophthalmopathy. General observations from the study: Model predictions of ophthalmopathy came a median around 6.5 months before onset.

Germline loops: CDR1 SGHTA, CDR2 FQGTGA. Germline trimming cut 8 bases from V and 3 bases from J; bases unmatched to any gene: 9. This CDR3 spans 15 amino acids. RNA transcripts were the template for amplifying TCR beta CDR3 regions. The HTBI set primed first-round TCR CDR3 RT-PCR. One entry per CDR3 protein, called by TCRdb with MiXCR from the multiplex PCR reads. Of 450,000 to 500,000 distinct CDR3 sequences listed, 22% were seen once; the top ten hold 49%. Concerning this clonotype: As yet, its antigen is unknown.

Exclusion of a patient resulted from uncontrolled infection, other autoimmune disease, pregnancy or lactation. This clonotype was sampled from a woman in her 70s with Graves' ophthalmopathy. The chain carries TRBV7-3 and TRBJ2-1, with 8 positions matching TRBD2. Sample: blood. For the CDR3, the DNA is TGTGCCAGCGGTCCTGCCAGCGGGAGCTACAATGAGCAGTTCTTC. Translation gives CASGPASGSYNEQFF.